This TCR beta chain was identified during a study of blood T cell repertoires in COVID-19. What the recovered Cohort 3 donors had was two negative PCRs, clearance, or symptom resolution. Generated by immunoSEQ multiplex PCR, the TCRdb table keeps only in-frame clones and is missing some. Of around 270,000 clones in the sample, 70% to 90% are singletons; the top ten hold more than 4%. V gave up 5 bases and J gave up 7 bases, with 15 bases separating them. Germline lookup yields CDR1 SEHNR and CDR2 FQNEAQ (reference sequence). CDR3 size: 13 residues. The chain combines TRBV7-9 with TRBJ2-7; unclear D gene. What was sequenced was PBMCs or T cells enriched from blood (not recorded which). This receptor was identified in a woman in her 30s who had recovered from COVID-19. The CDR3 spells CASSRSGVREQYF. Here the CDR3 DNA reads TGTGCCAGCAGCCGGTCGGGTGTACGTGAGCAGTACTTC. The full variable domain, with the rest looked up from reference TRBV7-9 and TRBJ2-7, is DTGVSQNPRHKITKRGQNVTFRCDPISEHNRLYWYRQTLGQGPEFLTYFQNEAQLEKSRLLSDRFSAERPKGSFSTLEIQRTEQGDSAMYLCASSRSGVREQYFGPGTRLTVT.